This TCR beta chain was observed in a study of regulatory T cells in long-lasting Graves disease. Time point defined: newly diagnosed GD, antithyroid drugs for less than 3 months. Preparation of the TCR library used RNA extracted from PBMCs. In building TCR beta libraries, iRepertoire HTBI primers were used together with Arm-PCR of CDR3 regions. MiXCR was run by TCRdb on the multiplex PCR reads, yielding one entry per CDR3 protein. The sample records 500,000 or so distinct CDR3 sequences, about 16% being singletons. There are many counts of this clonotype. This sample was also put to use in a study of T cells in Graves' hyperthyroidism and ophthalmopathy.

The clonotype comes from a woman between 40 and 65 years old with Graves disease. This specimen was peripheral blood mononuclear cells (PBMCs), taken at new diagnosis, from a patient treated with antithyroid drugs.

The CDR3 loop is CASSLYDRGGETQYF. CDR3 DNA sequence: TGTGCCAGCAGTTTATACGACAGGGGCGGAGAGACCCAGTACTTC. The chain combines TRBV28 with TRBJ2-5, with 8 positions matching TRBD1. V shed 1 base and J 4 bases; nucleotides not matched to a gene: 5. The germline V gene encodes CDR1 MDHEN and CDR2 SYDVKM. This CDR3 comprises 15 residues.